The present TCR beta chain was sequenced within a study of PD-1 blockade in classical Hodgkin lymphoma. Whole-study results and caveats: Reported baseline diversity: healthy donors highest, relapsed/refractory patients lowest. A significant rise in TCR diversity was seen by C4D1 for CD4+ cells but not for CD8+ cells.

This clone was observed once. Its antigen remains unidentified. In every patient, relapse followed autologous stem cell transplantation, while exposure to brentuximab vedotin differed. Some clones are missing from TCRdb's copy, which holds only in-frame ones; the method was immunoSEQ multiplex PCR. Of some 150,000 clones detected, less than 80% appear once; the ten largest clones hold roughly 9.2%. This CDR3 region has 13 residues. Germline loops: CDR1 SGHTA, CDR2 FQGTGA. The V end lost 3 bases, the J end lost 5 bases, and 10 bases lay between the germline ends. The J gene is TRBJ2-5, the V gene TRBV7-3; possibly TRBD2 for D (6 bases). The sample here was peripheral blood mononuclear cells (PBMCs), taken before the second cycle of nivolumab. This receptor was obtained from a human donor with classical Hodgkin lymphoma. CDR3 loop: CASSFAGWETQYF. CDR3 bases: TGTGCCAGCAGCTTTGCGGGATGGGAGACCCAGTACTTC.